A single sample is the source of the 16 T cell receptor beta chains below, sequenced in a study of OX40 agonist ivuxolimab in advanced cancers. Clones were sequenced by immunoSEQ multiplex PCR, and TCRdb holds only the in-frame ones, with some missing. The sample includes under 35,000 clones, 70% to 80% of them seen just once. The starting material was CD4+ or CD8+ T cells sorted from blood, obtained in a trial of the OX40 agonist ivuxolimab. The source is an adult with an advanced solid tumor such as melanoma, head and neck, liver or kidney cancer.

Points on this clone: In this CDR3 the conserved last residue, phenylalanine or tryptophan, is missing, so a read error is likely. This chain joins TRBV29-1 and TRBJ1-2; D gene unclear. Trimming took off 3 bases at V and 2 bases at J, with 13 bases between the two ends. The CDR3 has 14 residues. Germline CDR1 is SQVTM and CDR2 is ANQGSEA. The CDR3 DNA reads TGCAGCGTTGAGGCAGGAGCAGGCAACTATGGCTACACCCTC. This translates into CSVEAGAGNYGYTL.

The V and J genes are TRBV18 and TRBJ1-1, with D possibly matching TRBD1 (6 bases). The germline V gene encodes CDR1 KGHSH and CDR2 LQKENI. Trimming pared 4 bases from V and 1 base from J, leaving 10 bases between. CDR3 length: 14 residues. CDR3 in DNA: TGTGCCAGCTCACAATACAGGGAGAACACTGAAGCTTTCTTT. Its translation: CASSQYRENTEAFF. The complete variable domain, with remaining parts taken from reference TRBV18 and TRBJ1-1, reads NAGVMQNPRHLVRRRGQEARLRCSPMKGHSHVYWYRQLPEEGLKFMVYLQKENIIDESGMPKERFSAEFPKEGPSILRIQQVVRGDSAAYFCASSQYRENTEAFFGQGTRLTVV.

This clone was seen a handful of times. CDR3 amino acids: CASSLAVGTEAFF. CDR3 DNA: TGTGCCAGCAGCTTGGCTGTAGGCACTGAAGCTTTCTTT. The chain uses TRBV5-5 and TRBJ1-1; D remains ambiguous. CDR3 length: 13 amino acids. The V and J ends lost 0 bases and 4 bases respectively, with 7 bases between them. Germline V gives CDR1 SGHKS, CDR2 YYEKEE (reference sequence).

The chain has TRBV5-6 and TRBJ1-2; weak D call: TRBD1 (5 bases). The CDR3 runs to 16 residues. Germline V CDR1 and CDR2: SGHDT, YYEEEE. Trimming removed 1 base at V and 0 bases at J, with 13 bases between. CDR3 DNA sequence: TGTGCCAGCAGCTTGTTAGGGGAGACAGCTAACTATGGCTACACCTTC. It codes for CASSLLGETANYGYTF.

This clone was seen a handful of times. The rearrangement links TRBV6-1 to TRBJ2-7; D gene unclear. Germline lookup yields CDR1 MNHNS and CDR2 SASEGT. V lost 11 bases, J lost 3 bases, and 8 bases lay in between. The CDR3 spans 10 residues. CDR3 loop: CAAGDYEQYF. In DNA form, the CDR3 reads TGTGCCGCTGGGGACTACGAGCAGTACTTC.

The chain uses TRBV5-6 and TRBJ2-1; maybe TRBD1 (5 bases). The germline V and J ends were trimmed by 0 bases and 1 base, with 11 bases remaining between them. Germline V gene lookup returns CDR1 SGHDT and CDR2 YYEEEE. The length of the CDR3 is 16 residues. The CDR3 region is CASSLEGRVSYNEQFF. As DNA, the CDR3 is TGTGCCAGCAGCTTGGAGGGCAGGGTTTCCTACAATGAGCAGTTCTTC. Using reference TRBV5-6 and TRBJ2-1 for the parts outside the CDR3, the full variable domain is DAGVTQSPTHLIKTRGQQVTLRCSPKSGHDTVSWYQQALGQGPQFIFQYYEEEERQRGNFPDRFSGHQFPNYSSELNVNALLLGDSALYLCASSLEGRVSYNEQFFGPGTRLTVL.

V gene TRBV19 combines with J gene TRBJ2-6; D is possibly TRBD1 or TRBD2 (6 bases each). V was pared by 7 bases and J by 0 bases, with 16 bases between. The CDR3 covers 17 residues. CDR1 LNHDA and CDR2 SQIVND come from the germline V gene (reference sequence). The CDR3 DNA follows: TGTGCCAGTATTCGGGGGCGAATCTCCTCTGGGGCCAACGTCCTGACTTTC. Translating gives CASIRGRISSGANVLTF.

This clone was detected a few times. J is TRBJ2-2 and V is TRBV19, with 9 positions matching TRBD1. CDR1 is LNHDA, CDR2 SQIVND, per germline (reference sequence). The CDR3 runs 16 residues. The J segment lost 1 base and the V segment lost 3 bases, leaving 3 bases of the junction unmatched. This CDR3 reads CASSIRTGVNTGELFF. The CDR3 DNA follows: TGTGCCAGTAGTATCCGGACAGGGGTGAACACCGGGGAGCTGTTTTTT.

This clone occurred a few times. The V gene is TRBV11-3, the J gene TRBJ2-7; TRBD2 is a possible D gene (7 bases). Germline CDR1 is SGHNT and CDR2 is YENEEA. The CDR3 runs to 15 residues. V lost 3 bases, J lost 3 bases, and 15 bases lay in between. CDR3 protein: CASSFAGAAYYEQYF. The CDR3 coding sequence is TGTGCCAGCAGCTTCGCGGGGGCCGCTTACTACGAGCAGTACTTC.

V and J are TRBV7-8 and TRBJ1-3, with D possibly being TRBD1 (6 bases). CDR1 is SGHVS, CDR2 FQNEAQ, per germline. The CDR3 runs 16 residues. Trimming shortened V by 3 bases and J by 0 bases, and 12 bases separated the two germline ends. The CDR3 region is CASSLNTGNSGNTIYF. The CDR3 coding sequence is TGTGCCAGCAGCTTGAACACAGGGAACTCTGGAAACACCATATATTTT.

Worth noting for this clone: The junction differs from germline at one of its ends, possibly a read error. V is TRBV4-1 and J is TRBJ1-4, with D perhaps TRBD1 (6 bases). The CDR3 extends over 15 amino acids. In germline, CDR1 is MGHRA, CDR2 YSYEKL. CDR3: CASSQIGGAKEKLFF. The CDR3 DNA reads as TGCGCCAGCAGCCAAATTGGGGGGGCTAAAGAAAAACTGTTTTTT.

Only a few counts were recorded for this clone. The rearrangement uses TRBV2 and TRBJ2-7, with a weak D call TRBD2 (5 bases). This CDR3 contains 17 residues. Germline V gives CDR1 SNHLY, CDR2 FYNNEI. Trimming stripped 0 bases from V and 0 bases from J, with 15 bases between. The CDR3 loop reads CASSEAEDSNSSYEQYF. The CDR3 nucleotides read TGTGCCAGCAGTGAAGCGGAGGATTCAAATAGCTCCTACGAGCAGTACTTC.

J is TRBJ2-5 and V is TRBV29-1; D is uncertain. CDR1 is SQVTM and CDR2 is ANQGSEA in the germline V gene. Trimming took off 3 bases at V and 5 bases at J, with 7 bases between the two ends. The CDR3 has 11 residues. CDR3 residues: CSVDFGETQYF. The DNA for the CDR3 is TGCAGCGTTGACTTCGGGGAGACCCAGTACTTC.

The rearrangement links TRBV7-9 to TRBJ1-1; TRBD1 matches 8 bases. Germline trimming cut 0 bases from V and 7 bases from J; bases unmatched to any gene: 4. Per the germline V gene, CDR1 is SEHNR and CDR2 is FQNEAQ (reference sequence). The length of the CDR3 is 14 residues. Here the CDR3 DNA reads TGTGCCAGCAGCTTAGCGGGTACAGGGGGTGAAGCTTTCTTT. It translates to CASSLAGTGGEAFF.

The chain has TRBV2 and TRBJ2-2; 7 positions match TRBD1. The CDR3 is made up of 16 amino acids. Germline V lookup: CDR1 SNHLY, CDR2 FYNNEI. The V segment lost 6 bases and the J segment 0 bases; nucleotides outside the gene matches: 7. The CDR3 nucleotides are TGTGCCAGCAGGCCAGACAGGGCGGCGAACACCGGGGAGCTGTTTTTT. It specifies CASRPDRAANTGELFF.

A single count supports this clone. The V and J genes are TRBV30 and TRBJ2-5, with TRBD2 matching over 9 bases. The CDR3 sequence is 13 residues long. The ends lost 0 bases at V and 7 bases at J; junction bases unmatched: 3. Germline V gene data show CDR1 as GTSNPN and CDR2 as SVGIG (reference sequence). The CDR3 loop is CAWSVSGGGTQYF. CDR3 DNA sequence: TGTGCCTGGAGTGTTAGCGGGGGAGGGACCCAGTACTTC.